These 31 T cell receptor beta chains were all obtained from the same sample, sequenced in a study of siplizumab effects on memory and regulatory T cells. Assay used: immunoSEQ multiplex PCR; TCRdb lists only in-frame clones, some missing. This table holds 70,000 to 90,000 clones, roughly 93% found once. The material sequenced was CD8+ T cells sorted from blood. These receptors came from a human donor in good health.

This chain uses TRBV18 with TRBJ2-1; D possibly uses TRBD1 or TRBD2 (6 bases each). V was shortened by 2 bases and J by 12 bases, with 14 bases between the two germline ends. The CDR3 length is 13 residues. Germline CDR1 and CDR2: KGHSH and LQKENI. In DNA, the CDR3 is TGTGCCAGCTCACCATGTAGGGGGGCCGGGCAGTTCTTC. Translation: CASSPCRGAGQFF.

The CDR3 reads CASSLEQGVGTEAFF. In DNA form, the CDR3 reads TGTGCCAGCAGCTTAGAACAGGGGGTGGGCACTGAAGCTTTCTTT. The chain carries TRBV7-9 and TRBJ1-1; TRBD1 matches at 8 bases. The V and J ends lost 1 base and 4 bases, in that order; junction bases with no gene match: 5. The CDR3 extends over 15 amino acids. The germline V gene has CDR1 SEHNR and CDR2 FQNEAQ (reference sequence).

The chain couples TRBV27 to TRBJ1-4; possible D gene TRBD1, 6 bases. V dropped 8 bases and J dropped 7 bases, with 20 bases sitting between them. The germline V gene has CDR1 MNHEY and CDR2 SMNVEV (reference sequence). The CDR3 has 15 amino acids. The CDR3 sequence is CASAQSGGLGEKLFF. The CDR3 nucleotides read TGTGCCAGCGCCCAGTCCGGGGGGCTGGGTGAAAAACTGTTTTTT.

V is TRBV5-6 and J is TRBJ2-3; tentative D call: TRBD1 (5 bases). This CDR3 is built from 16 residues. The V and J ends lost 4 bases and 0 bases respectively, with 15 bases between them. Germline V gives CDR1 SGHDT, CDR2 YYEEEE. DNA for the CDR3: TGTGCCAGCAGCGTTTGGACACTGCCTAGCACAGATACGCAGTATTTT. This sequence encodes CASSVWTLPSTDTQYF.

This rearrangement joins TRBV11-1 to TRBJ1-2; no definite D call. Deletions cut 5 bases from V and 8 bases from J, with 21 bases between. This CDR3 is 15 amino acids long. Germline V CDR1 and CDR2: SGHAT, FQDESV (reference sequence). DNA for the CDR3: TGTGCCAGCAGCCCTGATAGCGGACGGGCTGGGGGCTACACCTTC. This gives the protein CASSPDSGRAGGYTF.

The chain recombines TRBV2 with TRBJ2-1; 7 bases agree with TRBD1. V shed 6 bases, J shed 5 bases, and the junction held 13 bases outside the gene matches. From germline, CDR1 is SNHLY and CDR2 FYNNEI. There are 16 residues in the CDR3. The CDR3 coding sequence is TGTGCCAGCAGGCCGTCACAGGGGACGAGAGACAATGAGCAGTTCTTC. It yields the protein CASRPSQGTRDNEQFF.

J is TRBJ1-1 and V is TRBV4-1, with 7 bases lining up with TRBD1. J lost 3 bases, V lost 4 bases, and 20 bases had no gene match. Germline loops: CDR1 MGHRA, CDR2 YSYEKL. This CDR3 contains 19 residues. For the CDR3, the DNA is TGCGCCAGCAGCCCACCCGACAGGGCCCTTCGATTTACGGACACTGAAGCTTTCTTT. The encoded protein is CASSPPDRALRFTDTEAFF.

This clone was seen just once. The chain employs TRBV7-3 and TRBJ2-1; D unresolved. Germline values: CDR1 SGHTA, CDR2 FQGTGA. V lost 5 bases and J 8 bases, leaving 13 bases between the germline ends. The CDR3 loop spans 13 amino acids. The CDR3 nucleotides read TGTGCCAGCAGCCTACTCGGGTCGGATGAGCAGTTCTTC. It yields the protein CASSLLGSDEQFF.

With respect to this clone: The sample carries other DNA sequences with the same CDR3. The rearrangement joins TRBV9 to TRBJ2-6; D is ambiguous. Trimming removed 0 bases from V and 1 base from J, with 2 bases in between. CDR1 and CDR2 (germline): SGDLS, YYNGEE. This CDR3 comprises 14 residues. In DNA form, the CDR3 reads TGTGCCAGCAGCGTAGGGTCTGGGGCCAACGTCCTGACTTTC. Amino acid sequence: CASSVGSGANVLTF. The full variable domain, rest sourced from reference TRBV9 and TRBJ2-6, is DSGVTQTPKHLITATGQRVTLRCSPRSGDLSVYWYQQSLDQGLQFLIQYYNGEERAKGNILERFSAQQFPDLHSELNLSSLELGDSALYFCASSVGSGANVLTFGAGSRLTVL.

This chain uses TRBV6-5 with TRBJ2-7; TRBD2 agrees at 8 bases. Looked up from germline, CDR1 is MNHEY and CDR2 is SVGAGI. Germline trimming cut 7 bases from V and 7 bases from J; bases unmatched to any gene: 15. The CDR3 length is 15 residues. CDR3: CASTLTGGGSKEQYF. The CDR3 coding sequence is TGTGCCAGCACCCTAACCGGGGGGGGATCCAAAGAGCAGTACTTC.

This clone was found a few times. This CDR3 is CASSDVPGAGEQYF. The CDR3 coding sequence is TGTGCCAGCAGTGACGTTCCAGGGGCTGGCGAGCAGTACTTC. The genes are TRBV6-4 and TRBJ2-7; maybe TRBD1 (6 bases). V lost 2 bases, J lost 6 bases, and 14 bases lay in between. This CDR3 region has 14 residues. Germline values: CDR1 MRHNA, CDR2 SNTAGT.

The V and J genes are TRBV12-5 and TRBJ2-5; tentatively, D is TRBD1 (5 bases). TRBJ2-7 matches the DNA end more closely, so the J call is doubtful. Germline V gene lookup returns CDR1 LGHNT and CDR2 FRNRAP. CDR3 length: 15 residues. CDR3 residues: CASGLWGPLYYEQYF. In DNA form, the CDR3 reads TGTGCTAGTGGTTTGTGGGGCCCTTTATACTACGAGCAGTACTTC.

Comment on this clone: Only one base separates this from a far larger clonotype, so it likely reflects a read error. The V gene is TRBV4-3, the J gene TRBJ1-3, with a possible D match to TRBD1 (6 bases). Germline V lookup: CDR1 LGHNA, CDR2 YSLEER. This CDR3 has 16 residues. CDR3 amino acids: CASSQDPGDSENTIYF. The CDR3 DNA follows: TGCGCCAGCAGCCAAGATCCAGGGGATTCTGAAAACACCATATATTTT.

The sample holds a few counts of this clone. V usage is TRBV6-4 and J usage is TRBJ2-5; 8 bases fit TRBD2. The V segment lost 0 bases and the J segment 2 bases; nucleotides outside the gene matches: 2. Germline CDR1 MRHNA, CDR2 SNTAGT. The CDR3 covers 15 residues. CDR3 residues: CASSDSTGGQETQYF. CDR3 nucleotide sequence: TGTGCCAGCAGTGACTCGACGGGGGGGCAAGAGACCCAGTACTTC.

J is TRBJ2-2 and V is TRBV10-2, with 13 bases matching TRBD2. Germline V gene lookup returns CDR1 WSHSY and CDR2 SAAADI. This CDR3 spans 18 amino acids. Trimming took 3 bases from V and 6 from J; bases not matched to a gene: 10. The CDR3 loop reads CASSDLTSGGAGAGELFF. The CDR3 DNA reads as TGCGCCAGCAGTGACCTAACTAGCGGGGGGGCGGGCGCCGGGGAGCTGTTTTTT.

The J gene is TRBJ1-1, the V gene TRBV19; D unresolved. CDR3 length: 15 amino acids. Germline CDR1 reads LNHDA; CDR2 reads SQIVND (reference sequence). Deletions cut 8 bases from V and 0 bases from J, with 16 bases between. The CDR3 sequence: CASSPLLNLNTEAFF. CDR3 nucleotides: TGTGCCAGTTCTCCCTTACTGAATTTGAACACTGAAGCTTTCTTT.

V and J are TRBV4-1 and TRBJ1-1; 9 bases line up with TRBD1. In germline, CDR1 is MGHRA, CDR2 YSYEKL. The V segment lost 3 bases and the J segment 10 bases; nucleotides outside the gene matches: 9. The CDR3 runs to 14 residues. The CDR3 is CASSQGTGRGVAFF. CDR3 sequence (DNA): TGCGCCAGCAGCCAGGGGACAGGGAGGGGGGTAGCTTTCTTT.

Worth noting for this clone: The sample contains more than one DNA sequence encoding this CDR3. The chain is built from TRBV19 and TRBJ2-1; D might be TRBD2 (5 bases). This CDR3 comprises 12 residues. CDR1 is LNHDA and CDR2 is SQIVND in the germline V gene (reference sequence). With 1 base removed from V and 7 bases from J, the gap between germline ends came to 5 bases. The CDR3 DNA sequence: TGTGCCAGTAGTATAGGAGGGAATGAGCAGTTCTTC. The encoded protein is CASSIGGNEQFF.

J is TRBJ1-2 and V is TRBV28; no clear D. Trimming stripped 2 bases from V and 4 bases from J, with 8 bases between. The length of the CDR3 is 13 residues. Germline loops: CDR1 MDHEN, CDR2 SYDVKM. The CDR3 is CASSLGGSYGYTF. The CDR3 DNA follows: TGTGCCAGCAGTTTAGGAGGGAGCTATGGCTACACCTTC.

This chain connects TRBV12-5 to TRBJ1-5; 9 bases are a match to TRBD1. This CDR3 region has 16 residues. The germline CDR1 and CDR2 sequences are LGHNT and FRNRAP. Germline trimming cut 5 bases from V and 3 bases from J; bases unmatched to any gene: 8. In nucleotides, the CDR3 is TGTGCTAGTGGTCCAGGGACAGGGATTCTCAATCAGCCCCAGCATTTT. Protein product: CASGPGTGILNQPQHF.

The gene calls are TRBV4-1 and TRBJ1-1; 8 positions match TRBD1. The CDR3 totals 16 residues. Germline V gives CDR1 MGHRA, CDR2 YSYEKL. The junction had 8 bases not matched to a gene; V was cut back by 1 base and J by 4 bases. DNA for the CDR3: TGCGCCAGCAGCCAAGCCCCTGAACAGGGGGTCACTGAAGCTTTCTTT. Translated, it gives CASSQAPEQGVTEAFF.

The genes are TRBV9 and TRBJ2-7; D possibly uses TRBD1 or TRBD2 (5 bases each). V dropped 3 bases and J dropped 2 bases, with 12 bases sitting between them. Germline values: CDR1 SGDLS, CDR2 YYNGEE. This CDR3 comprises 14 residues. CDR3 in DNA: TGTGCCAGCAGCGCCCGGGACGCCACCTACGAGCAGTACTTC. Residues: CASSARDATYEQYF. The full variable domain, its missing parts supplied by reference TRBV9 and TRBJ2-7, is DSGVTQTPKHLITATGQRVTLRCSPRSGDLSVYWYQQSLDQGLQFLIQYYNGEERAKGNILERFSAQQFPDLHSELNLSSLELGDSALYFCASSARDATYEQYFGPGTRLTVT.

J is TRBJ1-5 and V is TRBV19; 8 positions agree with TRBD1. Germline V gives CDR1 LNHDA, CDR2 SQIVND (reference sequence). V was clipped by 5 bases and J by 4 bases; unmatched bases: 13. This CDR3 has 17 amino acids. The CDR3 nucleotides are TGTGCCAGTAGTGAGGTTGGCTTTGGACAGGGAAATCAGCCCCAGCATTTT. Protein: CASSEVGFGQGNQPQHF.

On this clone: The same CDR3 can be traced to other DNA sequences in this sample. The V gene is TRBV29-1, the J gene TRBJ1-2; the match to TRBD1 covers 7 bases. This CDR3 has 11 amino acids. Trimming at V came to 4 bases and at J to 6 bases, leaving 2 bases not matched to a gene. CDR1 is SQVTM and CDR2 is ANQGSEA in the germline V gene. CDR3 amino acids: CSVGQGDGYTF. CDR3 in DNA: TGCAGCGTTGGCCAGGGGGATGGCTACACCTTC.

The chain links TRBV30 to TRBJ2-7; D ambiguous. Looked up from germline, CDR1 is GTSNPN and CDR2 is SVGIG (reference sequence). The CDR3 covers 13 residues. Deletions cut 2 bases from V and 3 bases from J, with 11 bases between. The CDR3 reads CAWSSAAYYEQYF. The CDR3 coding sequence is TGTGCCTGGAGTTCGGCAGCGTACTACGAGCAGTACTTC.

This sequence joins TRBV4-3 and TRBJ1-2; D remains ambiguous. Germline CDR1 LGHNA, CDR2 YSLEER. V lost 0 bases and J lost 3, with 17 bases in between. CDR3 size: 17 residues. The CDR3 nucleotides read TGCGCCAGCAGCCAAGATTTTGAGACCCCGGACGACTATGGCTACACCTTC. Translating it yields CASSQDFETPDDYGYTF.

This clone was seen just once. Other nucleotide sequences in the sample specify the same CDR3. The chain recombines TRBV19 with TRBJ2-7; D is unresolved. The germline gives CDR1 LNHDA, CDR2 SQIVND (reference sequence). CDR3 length: 13 residues. V lost 3 bases to trimming and J lost 2 bases, with 8 bases between them. The CDR3, as DNA: TGTGCCAGTAGTATGTCAGGTACCTACGAGCAGTACTTC. The encoded protein is CASSMSGTYEQYF.

The chain uses TRBV4-2 and TRBJ1-2, with D unresolved. Trimming left V 4 bases short and J 5 bases short, with 17 bases between. There are 15 residues in the CDR3. Germline V gene lookup returns CDR1 LGHNA and CDR2 YNFKEQ. CDR3 sequence reads: CASSPLVDPEYGYTF. Here the CDR3 DNA reads TGTGCCAGCAGCCCCCTCGTAGACCCAGAGTATGGCTACACCTTC.

This clone is a singleton in its sample. This chain connects TRBV7-9 to TRBJ2-1; perhaps TRBD2 as D (7 bases). V lost 3 bases and J lost 6, with 18 bases in between. Germline values: CDR1 SEHNR, CDR2 FQNEAQ (reference sequence). This CDR3 contains 16 residues. This CDR3 reads CASSFTAAGALNEQFF. CDR3 nucleotide sequence: TGTGCCAGCAGCTTCACGGCCGCGGGGGCCCTCAATGAGCAGTTCTTC.

The gene calls are TRBV4-1 and TRBJ1-1; a weak D match, TRBD1 (6 bases). This CDR3 has 14 amino acids. From germline, CDR1 is MGHRA and CDR2 YSYEKL. V lost 5 bases and J lost 3, with 13 bases in between. For the CDR3, the DNA is TGCGCCAGCAGCTATACCAAGGGGGACACTGAAGCTTTCTTT. Translating gives CASSYTKGDTEAFF.

This clone occurred once. The chain has TRBV12-2 and TRBJ2-5; the table's TRBD1 call for D was not verified on the DNA. TRBV12-2 is a pseudogene segment. The CDR3 consists of 15 residues. DNA for the CDR3: TGTGCAAGTCGCTTAGGTTTGGCAGTTCAAGAGACCCAGTACTTC. Translating gives CASRLGLAVQETQYF.